The entry below describes one TCR beta chain. The antigen is unknown. V lost 4 bases, J lost 6 bases, and 3 bases stayed unmatched. This CDR3 is built from 15 residues. The data stem from a study of blood T cells in healthy people across ages. Study-wide findings and caveats: Not knowing donor CMV status may have confounded expanded clonotype changes.

A J-beta primer mix and a sample-barcoded 5' primer were used in a second PCR of about 7 to 12 cycles. TCRdb used MiXCR to reprocess the 5' RACE reads, holding one entry per CDR3 protein. Among 500,000 to 650,000 distinct CDR3 sequences listed, approximately 26% were seen once. This sample also appeared in a second study, on T cells of mothers and their children. This second study says: Every microgram of extracted RNA entered cDNA synthesis, around 1.4 ug per 15 ul.

The source material was blood. This receptor was identified in a boy aged 2 to 10 in good health. The V gene is TRBV12-3 or TRBV12-4, the J gene TRBJ1-4, with TRBD1 identical over 12 bases. The CDR3 bases are TGTGCCAGCAGTTGCCGGGACAGGGGGCATGAAAAACTGTTTTTT. Its translation: CASSCRDRGHEKLFF.